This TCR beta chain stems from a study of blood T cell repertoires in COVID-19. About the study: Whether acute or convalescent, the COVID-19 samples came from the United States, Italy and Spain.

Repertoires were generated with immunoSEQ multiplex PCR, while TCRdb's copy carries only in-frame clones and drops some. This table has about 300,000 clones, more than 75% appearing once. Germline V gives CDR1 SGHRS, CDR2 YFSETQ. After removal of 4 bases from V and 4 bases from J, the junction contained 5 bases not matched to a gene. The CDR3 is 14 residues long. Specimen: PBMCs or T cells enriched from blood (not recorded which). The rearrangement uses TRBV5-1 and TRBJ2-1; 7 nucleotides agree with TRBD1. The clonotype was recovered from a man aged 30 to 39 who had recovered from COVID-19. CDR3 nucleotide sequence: TGCGCCAGCAGCCCCTCGACAGGGTACAATGAGCAGTTCTTC. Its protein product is CASSPSTGYNEQFF.